The present T cell receptor beta chain was sequenced within a study of T-cell memory formation after mild COVID-19. Study-wide context: The TCR clusters were mostly specific to one donor. Findings and caveats of the study: While clones contracting from day 15 to 85 were balanced between CD4 and CD8, later expanders leaned CD4+. CD4+ contracting clones lay mainly in CM and EM, CD8+ ones in EMRA.

Of note for this clonotype: Its antigen is not identified.

Germline V CDR1 and CDR2: SGDLS, YYNGEE. The CDR3 spans 16 residues. Trimming removed 0 bases at V and 5 bases at J, with 12 bases between. 5'RACE with constant-segment primers built TCRalpha and TCRbeta cDNA libraries with UMIs. TCRdb independently ran MiXCR on the 5' RACE reads; one entry per CDR3 protein. Among 150,000 to 200,000 distinct CDR3 sequences listed, more than 12% were seen once. This receptor was obtained from an adult woman who had mild COVID-19 (a few samples of this study predate the infection). Cell type and time point are not known. Sequenced material: PBMCs or a T cell subset sorted from them (not recorded which). This chain connects TRBV9 to TRBJ1-6; perhaps TRBD1 as D (5 bases). For the CDR3, the DNA is TGTGCCAGCAGCGTAGCTACTGCAGGGCATAATTCACCCCTCCACTTT. Protein sequence: CASSVATAGHNSPLHF.